A selection of T cell receptor beta chains follows, all from one sample in a study of OX40 agonist ivuxolimab in advanced cancers. Assay: immunoSEQ multiplex PCR; the TCRdb copy retains only in-frame clones and omits some. The data contain about 65,000 clones, roughly 87% of them singletons. This specimen was CD4+ or CD8+ T cells sorted from blood, taken in a trial of the OX40 agonist ivuxolimab. All receptors come from an adult with an advanced solid tumor such as melanoma, head and neck, liver or kidney cancer. Each CDR3 is given with its conserved first and last residue. The D gene is left open where the match is weak. Clone size is given for some rows only: seen once, a few or many times, or a class if the clone is expanded.

D: -
V: TRBV5-1
J: TRBJ1-2
size: -
CDR3: CASSLTGGNGYTF
DNA: TGCGCCAGCAGCTTGACAGGTGGGAATGGCTACACCTTC

D: -
V: TRBV5-1
J: TRBJ1-3
size: -
CDR3: CASKTTGSGNTIYF
DNA: TGCGCCAGCAAGACAACAGGCTCTGGAAACACCATATATTTT

D: TRBD1
V: TRBV27
J: TRBJ2-3
size: -
CDR3: CASSLLGTGASTDTQYF
DNA: TGTGCCAGCAGTCTACTAGGGACAGGGGCTAGCACAGATACGCAGTATTTT

D: TRBD2
V: TRBV19
J: TRBJ2-2
size: -
CDR3: CASSSRTSGGPITGELFF
DNA: TGTGCCAGTAGTTCCCGGACTAGCGGGGGGCCCATCACCGGGGAGCTGTTTTTT

D: -
V: TRBV5-4
J: TRBJ2-7
size: -
CDR3: CASSLSNEQYF
DNA: TGTGCCAGCAGCTTGAGCAACGAGCAGTACTTC

D: TRBD1
V: TRBV6-5
J: TRBJ2-7
size: -
CDR3: CASSRLIGTAYEQYF
DNA: TGTGCCAGCAGCCGCCTCATTGGGACAGCCTACGAGCAGTACTTC

D: -
V: TRBV30
J: TRBJ2-3
size: -
CDR3: CAWSVRMTSTPDTQYF
DNA: TGTGCCTGGAGTGTACGAATGACCTCCACCCCAGATACGCAGTATTTT

D: -
V: TRBV5-1
J: TRBJ1-4
size: -
CDR3: CASSFTEGQRTNEKLFF
DNA: TGCGCCAGCAGCTTTACAGAAGGACAGCGCACTAATGAAAAACTGTTTTTT

D: TRBD2
V: TRBV13
J: TRBJ2-1
size: -
CDR3: CASRRSGGYNEQFF
DNA: TGTGCCAGCAGAAGAAGCGGGGGGTACAATGAGCAGTTCTTC

D: -
V: TRBV28
J: TRBJ1-6
size: -
CDR3: CASSSLPAPPHF
DNA: TGTGCCAGCAGTTCACTCCCCGCCCCTCCACACTTT

D: TRBD2
V: TRBV5-6
J: TRBJ2-5
size: once
CDR3: CASSFAGGGTQYF
DNA: TGTGCCAGCAGCTTCGCGGGAGGAGGGACCCAGTACTTC

D: TRBD1
V: TRBV15
J: TRBJ1-1
size: -
CDR3: CATSVTDRASAFF
DNA: TGTGCCACCAGCGTAACTGACAGGGCCTCAGCTTTCTTT

D: -
V: TRBV9
J: TRBJ1-5
size: -
CDR3: CASSAGGGSNQPQHF
DNA: TGTGCCAGCAGCGCTGGGGGGGGTAGCAATCAGCCCCAGCATTTT

D: -
V: TRBV7-2
J: TRBJ2-5
size: -
CDR3: CASSLGKRARGETQYF
DNA: TGTGCCAGCAGCTTAGGAAAGAGGGCCCGAGGCGAGACCCAGTACTTC